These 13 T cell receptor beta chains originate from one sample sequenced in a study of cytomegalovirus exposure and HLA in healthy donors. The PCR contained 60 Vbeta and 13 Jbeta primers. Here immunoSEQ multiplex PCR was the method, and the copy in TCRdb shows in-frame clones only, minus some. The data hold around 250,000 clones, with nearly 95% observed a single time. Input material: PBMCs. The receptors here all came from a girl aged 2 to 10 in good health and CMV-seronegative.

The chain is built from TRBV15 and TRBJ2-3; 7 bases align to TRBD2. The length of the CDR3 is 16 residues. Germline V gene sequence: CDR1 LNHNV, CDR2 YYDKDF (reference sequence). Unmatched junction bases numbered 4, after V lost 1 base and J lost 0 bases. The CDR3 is CATSRGAGASTDTQYF. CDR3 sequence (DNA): TGTGCCACCAGCAGAGGGGCGGGAGCAAGCACAGATACGCAGTATTTT.

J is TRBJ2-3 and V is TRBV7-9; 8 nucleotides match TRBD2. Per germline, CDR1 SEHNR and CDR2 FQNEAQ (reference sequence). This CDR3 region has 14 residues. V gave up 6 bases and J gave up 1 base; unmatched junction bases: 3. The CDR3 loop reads CASRGSGGTDTQYF. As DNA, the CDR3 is TGTGCCAGCAGGGGTAGCGGGGGCACAGATACGCAGTATTTT.

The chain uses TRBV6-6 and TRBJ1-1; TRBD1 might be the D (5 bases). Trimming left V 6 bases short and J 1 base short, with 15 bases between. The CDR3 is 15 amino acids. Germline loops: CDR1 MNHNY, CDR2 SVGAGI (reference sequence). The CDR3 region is CASSRSGRGNTEAFF. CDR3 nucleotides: TGTGCCAGCAGCCGGTCTGGGAGGGGGAACACTGAAGCTTTCTTT.

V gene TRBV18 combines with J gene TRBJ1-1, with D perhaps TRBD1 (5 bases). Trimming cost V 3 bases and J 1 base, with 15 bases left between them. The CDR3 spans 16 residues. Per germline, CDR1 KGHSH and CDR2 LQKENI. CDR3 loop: CASSPRVSGGNTEAFF. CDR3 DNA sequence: TGTGCCAGCTCACCCCGGGTATCCGGGGGGAACACTGAAGCTTTCTTT.

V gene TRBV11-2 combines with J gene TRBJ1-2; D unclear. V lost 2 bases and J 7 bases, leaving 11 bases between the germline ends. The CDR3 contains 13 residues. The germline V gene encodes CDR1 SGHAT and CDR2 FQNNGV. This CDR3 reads CASSLSGGGGYTF. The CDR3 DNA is TGTGCCAGCAGCTTATCGGGTGGAGGTGGCTACACCTTC.

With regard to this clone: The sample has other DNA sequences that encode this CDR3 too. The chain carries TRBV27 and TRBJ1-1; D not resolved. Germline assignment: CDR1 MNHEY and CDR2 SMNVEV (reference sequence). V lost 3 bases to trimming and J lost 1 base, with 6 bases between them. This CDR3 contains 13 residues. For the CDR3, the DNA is TGTGCCAGCAGTTTGGGCCAGAACACTGAAGCTTTCTTT. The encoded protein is CASSLGQNTEAFF.

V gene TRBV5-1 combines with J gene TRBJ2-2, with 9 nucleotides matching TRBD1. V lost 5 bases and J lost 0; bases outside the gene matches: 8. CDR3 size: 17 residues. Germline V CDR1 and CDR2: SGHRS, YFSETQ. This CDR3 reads CASRPTGGNTNTGELFF. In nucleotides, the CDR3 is TGCGCCAGCAGGCCAACAGGGGGCAATACGAACACCGGGGAGCTGTTTTTT.

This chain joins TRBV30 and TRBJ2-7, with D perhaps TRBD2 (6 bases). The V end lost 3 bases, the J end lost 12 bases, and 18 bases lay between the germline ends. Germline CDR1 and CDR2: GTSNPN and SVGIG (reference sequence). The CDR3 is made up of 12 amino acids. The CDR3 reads CAWRPDGGGAYF. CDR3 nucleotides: TGTGCCTGGAGACCCGACGGGGGTGGCGCGTACTTC.

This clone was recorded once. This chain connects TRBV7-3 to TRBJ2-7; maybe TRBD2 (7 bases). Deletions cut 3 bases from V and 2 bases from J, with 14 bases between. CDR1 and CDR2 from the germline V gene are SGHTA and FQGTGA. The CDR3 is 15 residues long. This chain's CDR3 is CASSFSGGLAYEQYF. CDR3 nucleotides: TGTGCCAGCAGCTTTTCCGGGGGGCTTGCCTACGAGCAGTACTTC.

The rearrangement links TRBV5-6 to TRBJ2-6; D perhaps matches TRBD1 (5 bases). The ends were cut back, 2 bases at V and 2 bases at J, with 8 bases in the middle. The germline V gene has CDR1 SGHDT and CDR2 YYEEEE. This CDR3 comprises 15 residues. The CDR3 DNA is TGTGCCAGCAGCTTCAGGGTGGCTGGGGCCAACGTCCTGACTTTC. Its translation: CASSFRVAGANVLTF.

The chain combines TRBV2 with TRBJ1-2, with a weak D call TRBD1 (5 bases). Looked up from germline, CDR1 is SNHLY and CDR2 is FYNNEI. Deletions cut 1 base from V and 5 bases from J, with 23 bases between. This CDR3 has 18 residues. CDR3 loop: CASSEGSRGGRGTYGYTF. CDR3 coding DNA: TGTGCCAGCAGTGAAGGAAGTCGTGGAGGAAGAGGGACTTATGGCTACACCTTC.

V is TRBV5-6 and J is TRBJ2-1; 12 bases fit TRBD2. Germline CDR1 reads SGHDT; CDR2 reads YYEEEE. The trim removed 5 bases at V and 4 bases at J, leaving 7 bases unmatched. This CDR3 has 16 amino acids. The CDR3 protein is CASRRTSGEMYNEQFF. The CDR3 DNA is TGTGCCAGCAGGAGGACTAGCGGGGAGATGTACAATGAGCAGTTCTTC.

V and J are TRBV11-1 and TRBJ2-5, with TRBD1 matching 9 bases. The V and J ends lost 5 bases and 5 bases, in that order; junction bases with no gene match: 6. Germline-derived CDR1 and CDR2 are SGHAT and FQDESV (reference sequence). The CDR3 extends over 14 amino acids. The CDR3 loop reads CASSRQGEMETQYF. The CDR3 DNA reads TGTGCCAGCAGCCGACAGGGGGAAATGGAGACCCAGTACTTC.